The 22 T cell receptor beta chains below were found in one sample sequenced in a study of STAT5B mutations in CD4+ large granular lymphocyte leukemia. TCRdb's table, derived via immunoSEQ multiplex PCR, lists solely in-frame clones and lacks some. The data show some 45,000 clones, 65% to 90% seen once. The sample was CD4+ T cells from blood buffy coats. The receptors were gathered from a human donor in good health.

This clone has only one observation. CDR3 loop: CASSFQGRHEQYF. CDR3 nucleotide sequence: TGTGCCAGCAGCTTTCAGGGGCGCCACGAGCAGTACTTC. This chain connects TRBV5-4 to TRBJ2-7; D is possibly TRBD1 (6 bases). V was cut by 2 bases and J by 5 bases, with 11 bases left in between. Germline CDR1 and CDR2: SGHNT and YYREEE (reference sequence). The CDR3 totals 13 residues.

This chain uses TRBV30 with TRBJ2-1, with 14 bases aligning to TRBD2. Looked up from germline, CDR1 is GTSNPN and CDR2 is SVGIG (reference sequence). J gave up 4 bases and V 2 bases, and 13 bases lay outside the gene matches. The CDR3 runs 19 residues. The CDR3 region has the DNA TGTGCCTGGAGTTCCGGGACTAGCGGGAGCGGAAGGGGATACAATGAGCAGTTCTTC. It codes for CAWSSGTSGSGRGYNEQFF.

This chain connects TRBV7-6 to TRBJ1-5; D not certain. CDR3 length: 15 residues. Germline V gene lookup returns CDR1 SGHVS and CDR2 FNYEAQ. V was clipped by 0 bases and J by 5 bases, with 11 bases between them. The CDR3 reads CASSLAPVFYQPQHF. CDR3 sequence (DNA): TGTGCCAGCAGCTTAGCGCCTGTCTTCTATCAGCCCCAGCATTTT.

The chain has TRBV7-2 and TRBJ1-1; D is unresolved. V was pared by 5 bases and J by 8 bases, with 9 bases between. CDR1 and CDR2 (germline): SGHTA, FQGNSA. The CDR3 is made up of 11 amino acids. CDR3 in amino acids: CASSLWGEAFF. In nucleotides, the CDR3 is TGTGCCAGCAGCCTGTGGGGAGAAGCTTTCTTT.

This chain joins TRBV11-3 and TRBJ2-7, with D possibly TRBD2 on 6 matching bases. In germline, CDR1 is SGHNT, CDR2 YENEEA. There are 13 residues in the CDR3. The ends were cut back, 1 base at V and 5 bases at J, with 9 bases in the middle. For the CDR3, the DNA is TGTGCCAGCAGCTTAGCGAGGACTAACGAGCAGTACTTC. Protein product: CASSLARTNEQYF.

In its sample, this clone was seen a few times. This rearrangement joins TRBV6-5 to TRBJ2-3; D is possibly TRBD1 or TRBD2 (5 bases each). This CDR3 has 15 amino acids. The V gene lost 5 bases and the J gene lost 0 bases, with 12 bases spanning the gap. Germline V gives CDR1 MNHEY, CDR2 SVGAGI. As DNA, the CDR3 is TGTGCCAGCAGTGGGACCAGTACTAGCACAGATACGCAGTATTTT. Translated, it gives CASSGTSTSTDTQYF.

This chain uses TRBV5-4 with TRBJ2-3, with 16 positions matching TRBD2. Germline lookup yields CDR1 SGHNT and CDR2 YYREEE (reference sequence). The CDR3 loop spans 18 amino acids. J was trimmed by 5 bases and V by 5 bases; bases with no gene match: 11. CDR3 DNA sequence: TGTGCCAGCAGTTCCGGGACTAGCGGGAGGGCCGTAGGAGATACGCAGTATTTT. This codes for CASSSGTSGRAVGDTQYF.

The chain couples TRBV30 to TRBJ2-2; D might be TRBD1 (6 bases). The V gene's germline CDR1 is GTSNPN and CDR2 SVGIG (reference sequence). V was clipped by 7 bases and J by 0 bases, with 12 bases between them. The CDR3 is 14 residues long. The CDR3, as DNA: TGTGCCTCTGACAGGATCTCGAACACCGGGGAGCTGTTTTTT. Translating it yields CASDRISNTGELFF. Together with reference TRBV30 and TRBJ2-2, the CDR3 gives the full variable domain: SQTIHQWPATLVQPVGSPLSLECTVEGTSNPNLYWYRQAAGRGLQLLFYSVGIGQISSEVPQNLSASRPQDRQFILSSKKLLLSDSGFYLCASDRISNTGELFFGEGSRLTVL.

The chain has TRBV7-2 and TRBJ2-5, with 11 bases matching TRBD2. The ends lost 2 bases at V and 4 bases at J; junction bases unmatched: 3. CDR1 is SGHTA and CDR2 is FQGNSA in the germline V gene. This CDR3 spans 15 amino acids. The CDR3 bases are TGTGCCAGCAGCTTACCGACTAGCGGGACAGAGACCCAGTACTTC. It is translated as CASSLPTSGTETQYF.

The CDR3 spells CASRLQGWETQYF. For the CDR3, the DNA is TGTGCCAGCAGACTTCAGGGCTGGGAGACCCAGTACTTC. J is TRBJ2-5 and V is TRBV5-6; a possible D gene is TRBD1 (5 bases). There are 13 residues in the CDR3. Between the trimmed V and J ends, which lost 5 bases and 5 bases, there was a span of 13 bases. CDR1 SGHDT and CDR2 YYEEEE come from the germline V gene.

The chain recombines TRBV7-9 with TRBJ1-3, with a weak D call TRBD1 (6 bases). The germline V gene encodes CDR1 SEHNR and CDR2 FQNEAQ (reference sequence). Trimming shortened V by 3 bases and J by 0 bases, and 15 bases separated the two germline ends. The CDR3 runs to 17 residues. The CDR3 loop is CASSFYTGPLSGNTIYF. Written as DNA, the CDR3 is TGTGCCAGCAGCTTCTACACAGGGCCCCTCTCTGGAAACACCATATATTTT.

This clone appeared once. This chain joins TRBV19 and TRBJ2-1; 9 nucleotides match TRBD2. The germline gives CDR1 LNHDA, CDR2 SQIVND (reference sequence). This CDR3 is built from 14 residues. Trimming cost V 7 bases and J 4 bases; bases outside gene matches: 5. CDR3 sequence: CASTGLAGYNEQFF. For the CDR3, the DNA is TGTGCCAGTACAGGGCTAGCGGGGTACAATGAGCAGTTCTTC. Full variable domain (outside the CDR3, taken from reference TRBV19 and TRBJ2-1): DGGITQSPKYLFRKEGQNVTLSCEQNLNHDAMYWYRQDPGQGLRLIYYSQIVNDFQKGDIAEGYSVSREKKESFPLTVTSAQKNPTAFYLCASTGLAGYNEQFFGPGTRLTVL.

V is TRBV30 and J is TRBJ1-2; the D is unclear. The germline V gene has CDR1 GTSNPN and CDR2 SVGIG (reference sequence). Trimming left V 2 bases short and J 7 bases short, with 14 bases between. This CDR3 is 13 amino acids long. The CDR3 loop reads CAWSSSRVVGYTF. CDR3 sequence (DNA): TGTGCCTGGAGTTCCTCCCGGGTGGTTGGCTACACCTTC.

This chain joins TRBV27 and TRBJ1-1; 11 bases are shared with TRBD1. Germline CDR1 MNHEY, CDR2 SMNVEV (reference sequence). The CDR3 contains 14 residues. With 4 bases clipped from V and 4 bases from J, the junction kept 2 bases outside the gene matches. CDR3 in amino acids: CASSWGTGGTEAFF. CDR3 bases: TGTGCCAGCAGTTGGGGGACAGGGGGCACTGAAGCTTTCTTT.

The chain links TRBV30 to TRBJ2-2, with 9 positions matching TRBD2. The germline gives CDR1 GTSNPN, CDR2 SVGIG (reference sequence). CDR3 size: 17 residues. V dropped 6 bases and J dropped 3; count of bases not matched to a gene: 14. CDR3 in DNA: TGTGCCTGTTCGCCGGGACTAGCTAGTCTCGACACCGGGGAGCTGTTTTTT. This translates into CACSPGLASLDTGELFF. Looking up the rest from reference TRBV30 and TRBJ2-2 gives the full variable domain: SQTIHQWPATLVQPVGSPLSLECTVEGTSNPNLYWYRQAAGRGLQLLFYSVGIGQISSEVPQNLSASRPQDRQFILSSKKLLLSDSGFYLCACSPGLASLDTGELFFGEGSRLTVL.

The chain joins TRBV10-2 to TRBJ1-4; D gene unclear. The V end was cut by 2 bases, the J end by 5 bases, with 6 bases between. CDR1 WSHSY and CDR2 SAAADI come from the germline V gene. CDR3 size: 13 residues. CDR3 nucleotides: TGCGCCAGCAGTGAGCGGTTCAATGAAAAACTGTTTTTT. The encoded protein is CASSERFNEKLFF.

V usage is TRBV6-1 and J usage is TRBJ2-7, with D uncertain. This CDR3 region has 15 residues. Trimming shortened V by 3 bases and J by 0 bases, and 12 bases separated the two germline ends. The germline gives CDR1 MNHNS, CDR2 SASEGT. CDR3 nucleotide sequence: TGTGCCAGCAGTGACGGAATGACCTCCTCCTACGAGCAGTACTTC. Translating it yields CASSDGMTSSYEQYF.

The rearrangement joins TRBV7-3 to TRBJ2-1, with D perhaps TRBD1 or TRBD2 (5 bases each). V was cut by 5 bases and J by 0 bases, with 11 bases left in between. Germline V CDR1 and CDR2: SGHTA, FQGTGA. This CDR3 contains 15 residues. CDR3 sequence reads: CASSRDLVSYNEQFF. The CDR3 DNA reads TGTGCCAGCAGCCGGGACCTGGTCTCCTACAATGAGCAGTTCTTC.

This clone is labeled medium-sized. The V and J genes are TRBV2 and TRBJ2-7; 12 nucleotides agree with TRBD2. The CDR3 totals 14 residues. Per germline, CDR1 SNHLY and CDR2 FYNNEI. The junction had 5 bases not matched to a gene; V was cut back by 8 bases and J by 3 bases. CDR3 sequence (DNA): TGTGCCAGCTTGACTAGCGGGAGCGGCTACGAGCAGTACTTC. It encodes CASLTSGSGYEQYF.

The chain links TRBV6-4 to TRBJ2-1; the D is unclear. V lost 4 bases and J lost 12, with 13 bases in between. This CDR3 contains 12 residues. Germline CDR1 and CDR2: MRHNA and SNTAGT. The CDR3 nucleotides read TGTGCCAGCAGTGCGCCCGGCGGTGGGCAGTTCTTC. As protein: CASSAPGGGQFF.

The V gene is TRBV7-8, the J gene TRBJ1-4, with a tentative D call TRBD1 (6 bases). The CDR3 is 17 residues long. Per the germline V gene, CDR1 is SGHVS and CDR2 is FQNEAQ. The V end lost 6 bases, the J end lost 10 bases, and 27 bases lay between the germline ends. The CDR3 nucleotides read TGTGCCAGCAGTCTAAAGATCCAGGACAGTGGTGATCGAAAACTGTTTTTT. Protein sequence: CASSLKIQDSGDRKLFF.

This chain links TRBV5-1 with TRBJ2-1; 13 nucleotides align to TRBD2. V was clipped by 3 bases and J by 10 bases; unmatched bases: 7. The CDR3 consists of 15 residues. The germline V gene has CDR1 SGHRS and CDR2 YFSETQ. DNA of the CDR3: TGCGCCAGCAGCTCCTGGACTAGCGGGAGTAGGGAGCAGTTCTTC. It yields the protein CASSSWTSGSREQFF.